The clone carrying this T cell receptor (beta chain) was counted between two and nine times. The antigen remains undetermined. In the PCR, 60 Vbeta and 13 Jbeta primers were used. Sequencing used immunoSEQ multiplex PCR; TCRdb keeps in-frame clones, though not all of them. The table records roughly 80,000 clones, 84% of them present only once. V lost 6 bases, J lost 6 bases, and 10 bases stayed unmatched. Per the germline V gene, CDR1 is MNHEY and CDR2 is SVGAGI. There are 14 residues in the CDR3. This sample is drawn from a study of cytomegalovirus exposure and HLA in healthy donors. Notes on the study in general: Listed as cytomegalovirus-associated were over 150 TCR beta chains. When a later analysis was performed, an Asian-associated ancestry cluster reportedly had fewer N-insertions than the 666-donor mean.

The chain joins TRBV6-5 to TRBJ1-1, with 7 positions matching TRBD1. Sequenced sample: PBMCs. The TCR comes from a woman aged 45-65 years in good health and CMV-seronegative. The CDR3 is CASSSSSDRAEAFF. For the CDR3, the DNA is TGTGCCAGCAGCAGCAGCTCCGACAGGGCTGAAGCTTTCTTT.